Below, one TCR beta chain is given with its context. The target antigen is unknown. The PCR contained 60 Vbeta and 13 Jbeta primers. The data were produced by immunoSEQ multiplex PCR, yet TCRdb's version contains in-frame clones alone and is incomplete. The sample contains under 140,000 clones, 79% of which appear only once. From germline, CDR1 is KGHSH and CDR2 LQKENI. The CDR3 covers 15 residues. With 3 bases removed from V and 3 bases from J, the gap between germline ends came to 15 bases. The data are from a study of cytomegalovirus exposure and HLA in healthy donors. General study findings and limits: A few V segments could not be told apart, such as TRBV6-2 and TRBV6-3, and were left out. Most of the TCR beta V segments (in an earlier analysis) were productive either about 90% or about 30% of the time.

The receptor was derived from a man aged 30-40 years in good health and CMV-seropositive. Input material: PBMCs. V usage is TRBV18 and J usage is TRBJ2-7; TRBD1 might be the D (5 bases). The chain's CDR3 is CASSPRTQGGYEQYF. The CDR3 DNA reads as TGTGCCAGCTCACCTCGGACACAAGGCGGCTACGAGCAGTACTTC.